This T cell receptor beta chain was documented in a study of blood T cells in healthy people across ages. The CDR3 loop spans 14 amino acids. Trimming stripped 0 bases from V and 4 bases from J, with 11 bases between. Germline V gene data show CDR1 as DFQATT and CDR2 as SNEGSKA (reference sequence). Then a second PCR, running roughly 6 to 12 cycles, was carried out with a sample-barcoded 5' primer and a J-beta primer mix. A single record per CDR3 protein comes from TCRdb applying MiXCR to the 5' RACE reads. The sample records hundreds of thousands of distinct CDR3 sequences, approximately 44% being singletons.

Sequencing was carried out using blood. The sequence was obtained from a man in his 60s in good health. V and J are TRBV20-1 and TRBJ2-3, with unresolved D. The CDR3 sequence is CSARDPMLSDTQYF. The DNA for the CDR3 is TGCAGTGCTAGAGATCCTATGTTATCAGATACGCAGTATTTT.